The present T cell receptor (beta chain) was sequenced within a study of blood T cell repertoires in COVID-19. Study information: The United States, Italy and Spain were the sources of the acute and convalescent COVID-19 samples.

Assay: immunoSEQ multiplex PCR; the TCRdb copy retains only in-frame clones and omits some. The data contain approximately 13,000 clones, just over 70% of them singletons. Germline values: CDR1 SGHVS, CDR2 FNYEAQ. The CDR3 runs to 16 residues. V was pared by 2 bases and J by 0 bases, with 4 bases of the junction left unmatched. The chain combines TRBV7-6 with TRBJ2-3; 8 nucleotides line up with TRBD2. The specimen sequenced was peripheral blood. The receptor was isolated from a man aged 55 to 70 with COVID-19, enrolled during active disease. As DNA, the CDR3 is TGTGCCAGCAGCTTACTCCGGGAGGGCAGCACAGATACGCAGTATTTT. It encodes CASSLLREGSTDTQYF.